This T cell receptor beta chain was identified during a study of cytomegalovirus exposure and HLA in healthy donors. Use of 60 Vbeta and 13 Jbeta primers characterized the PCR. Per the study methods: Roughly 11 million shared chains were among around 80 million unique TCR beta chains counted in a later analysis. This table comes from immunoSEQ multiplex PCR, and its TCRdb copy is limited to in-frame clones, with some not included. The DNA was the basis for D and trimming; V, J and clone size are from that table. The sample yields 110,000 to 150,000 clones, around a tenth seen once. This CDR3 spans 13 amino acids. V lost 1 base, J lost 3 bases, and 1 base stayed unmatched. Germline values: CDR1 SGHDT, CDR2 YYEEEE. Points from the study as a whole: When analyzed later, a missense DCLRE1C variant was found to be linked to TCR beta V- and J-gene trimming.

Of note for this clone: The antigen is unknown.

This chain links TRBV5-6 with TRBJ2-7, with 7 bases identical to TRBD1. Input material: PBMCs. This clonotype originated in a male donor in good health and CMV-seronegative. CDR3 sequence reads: CASSLNRGYEQYF. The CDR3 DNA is TGTGCCAGCAGCTTGAACAGGGGCTACGAGCAGTACTTC.